A selection of T cell receptor beta chains follows, all from one sample in a study of blood T cell repertoires in COVID-19. Data came from immunoSEQ multiplex PCR; TCRdb stores just in-frame clones and leaves some out. The sample yields 150,000 to 200,000 clones, nearly 90% seen once. Sequencing was done on a sample of peripheral blood. These receptors came from a man in his fifties or sixties with active or convalescent COVID-19. Both conserved end residues are part of each CDR3. The order of the fields is clone size, D gene, V gene, J gene, CDR3 protein, CDR3 DNA. A D gene is named only where the DNA matches it firmly. Only some rows state a clone size, as once, few, many or a class for expanded clones.

clone size: .
D gene: TRBD2
V gene: TRBV29-1
J gene: TRBJ2-5
CDR3 protein: CSVRLAGKFQETQYF
CDR3 DNA: TGCAGCGTGCGACTAGCGGGGAAGTTTCAAGAGACCCAGTACTTC

clone size: .
D gene: .
V gene: TRBV11-2
J gene: TRBJ1-2
CDR3 protein: CASSLSQGHGYTF
CDR3 DNA: TGTGCCAGCAGCTTAAGTCAGGGGCATGGCTACACCTTC

clone size: .
D gene: TRBD1
V gene: TRBV15
J gene: TRBJ2-1
CDR3 protein: CATSNWDRTGYNEQFF
CDR3 DNA: TGTGCCACCAGCAACTGGGACAGAACGGGGTACAATGAGCAGTTCTTC

clone size: .
D gene: TRBD1
V gene: TRBV5-1
J gene: TRBJ1-4
CDR3 protein: CASSYTGAGNEKLFF
CDR3 DNA: TGCGCCAGCAGCTACACAGGGGCCGGTAATGAAAAACTGTTTTTT

clone size: .
D gene: .
V gene: TRBV12-3/TRBV12-4
J gene: TRBJ2-1
CDR3 protein: CASSSGTQQFF
CDR3 DNA: TGTGCCAGCAGCTCCGGGACACAGCAGTTCTTC

clone size: .
D gene: TRBD1
V gene: TRBV7-9
J gene: TRBJ2-4
CDR3 protein: CASSSKGTGGAKNIQYF
CDR3 DNA: TGTGCCAGCAGCTCCAAGGGGACAGGGGGCGCCAAAAACATTCAGTACTTC

clone size: .
D gene: .
V gene: TRBV3-1/TRBV3-2
J gene: TRBJ1-3
CDR3 protein: CASSQGGRSSGNTIYF
CDR3 DNA: TGTGCCAGCAGCCAAGGGGGCAGGTCCTCTGGAAACACCATATATTTT

clone size: .
D gene: TRBD2
V gene: TRBV7-3
J gene: TRBJ2-3
CDR3 protein: CASSATSPDTQYF
CDR3 DNA: TGTGCCAGCAGCGCGACTAGCCCAGATACGCAGTATTTT

clone size: .
D gene: .
V gene: TRBV18
J gene: TRBJ2-6
CDR3 protein: CASSPNQGRFSGANVLTF
CDR3 DNA: TGTGCCAGCTCACCAAACCAGGGAAGGTTCTCTGGGGCCAACGTCCTGACTTTC

clone size: .
D gene: TRBD2
V gene: TRBV4-1
J gene: TRBJ2-1
CDR3 protein: CASSQDSPLAGPNEQFF
CDR3 DNA: TGCGCCAGCAGCCAAGATAGCCCCCTAGCGGGGCCCAATGAGCAGTTCTTC

clone size: .
D gene: TRBD1
V gene: TRBV4-1
J gene: TRBJ1-3
CDR3 protein: CASSHRDSWGQGSGNTIYF
CDR3 DNA: TGCGCCAGCAGCCACCGAGACTCCTGGGGACAGGGGTCCGGAAACACCATATATTTT

clone size: few
D gene: .
V gene: TRBV7-8
J gene: TRBJ1-1
CDR3 protein: CASSPRTALNTEAFF
CDR3 DNA: TGTGCCAGCAGCCCCCGGACAGCCCTGAACACTGAAGCTTTCTTT

clone size: once
D gene: .
V gene: TRBV19
J gene: TRBJ1-4
CDR3 protein: CASSPRTDLKGKLFF
CDR3 DNA: TGTGCCAGTAGTCCTCGGACAGACTTAAAGGGGAAACTGTTTTTT

clone size: .
D gene: TRBD2
V gene: TRBV3-1/TRBV3-2
J gene: TRBJ2-3
CDR3 protein: CASSLLAGAGTDTQYF
CDR3 DNA: TGTGCCAGCAGCCTTCTCGCTGGAGCGGGGACAGATACGCAGTATTTT

clone size: .
D gene: .
V gene: TRBV10-3
J gene: TRBJ2-7
CDR3 protein: CAISAYERSLYEQYF
CDR3 DNA: TGTGCCATCAGCGCATACGAGAGGTCCCTCTACGAGCAGTACTTC

clone size: .
D gene: .
V gene: TRBV12-3/TRBV12-4
J gene: TRBJ2-5
CDR3 protein: CASTPPGGETQYF
CDR3 DNA: TGTGCCAGCACCCCCCCAGGGGGGGAGACCCAGTACTTC

clone size: .
D gene: .
V gene: TRBV10-3
J gene: TRBJ1-6
CDR3 protein: CAISEGGEGDSPLHF
CDR3 DNA: TGTGCCATCAGTGAGGGTGGGGAGGGGGATTCACCCCTCCACTTT

clone size: .
D gene: .
V gene: TRBV6-2/TRBV6-3
J gene: TRBJ1-6
CDR3 protein: CASSPEGGRISPLHF
CDR3 DNA: TGTGCCAGCAGTCCCGAGGGGGGGCGAATCTCACCCCTCCACTTT

clone size: .
D gene: .
V gene: TRBV2
J gene: TRBJ1-2
CDR3 protein: CASSVEGVDYGYTF
CDR3 DNA: TGTGCCAGCAGTGTTGAGGGGGTGGACTATGGCTACACCTTC

clone size: .
D gene: .
V gene: TRBV7-2
J gene: TRBJ1-5
CDR3 protein: CATSLDNRVGQPQHF
CDR3 DNA: TGTGCCACCTCCCTCGATAACAGGGTGGGTCAGCCCCAGCATTTT

clone size: .
D gene: .
V gene: TRBV19
J gene: TRBJ1-2
CDR3 protein: CASSIGGYYGYTF
CDR3 DNA: TGTGCCAGTAGTATAGGAGGGTACTATGGCTACACCTTC

clone size: .
D gene: .
V gene: TRBV2
J gene: TRBJ2-7
CDR3 protein: CASTGTRGYSYEQYF
CDR3 DNA: TGTGCCAGCACAGGGACTCGAGGCTACTCCTACGAGCAGTACTTC

clone size: .
D gene: TRBD1
V gene: TRBV6-5
J gene: TRBJ1-3
CDR3 protein: CASSTGAGSTIYF
CDR3 DNA: TGTGCCAGCAGTACAGGGGCTGGTAGCACCATATATTTT